This T cell receptor beta chain was retrieved from a study of sequential checkpoint blockade in melanoma. Overall study context: Both treatment sequences were followed by maintenance nivolumab.

Documented treatment: randomized to nivolumab then ipilimumab (arm A) or the reverse (arm B). None of the patients previously received DNA-damaging chemotherapy. PBMC sorting kept live CD3+CD8+ cells without CD19 or CD56. The CDR3 is made up of 14 amino acids. Germline CDR1 reads MNHEY; CDR2 reads SVGAGI. Trimming cost V 4 bases and J 7 bases, with 13 bases left between them. The repertoire was sequenced with immunoSEQ multiplex PCR; TCRdb's copy has only in-frame clones and lacks some. In the table there are fewer than 50,000 clones, about 88% of which are singletons. The sequence came from a human donor with melanoma. Here the sequenced sample was CD8+ T cells sorted from blood (inferred from file names), taken from a patient given nivolumab and ipilimumab in sequence. The V and J genes are TRBV6-5 and TRBJ2-2, with D perhaps matching TRBD2 (6 bases). The CDR3 region has the DNA TGTGCCAGCAGTTCCCTTAGCGGAGACGGGGAGCTGTTTTTT. Translated: CASSSLSGDGELFF.